The present T cell receptor beta chain was sequenced within a study of long-term antiretroviral therapy in people with HIV. The CDR3 consists of 16 residues. Germline V gene sequence: CDR1 SGHDT, CDR2 YYEEEE. Losses at the gene ends were 4 bases for V and 4 bases for J; bases not matched to a gene: 11. Version v3.0 of the immunoSEQ assay ran at survey level. Some clones are missing from TCRdb's copy, which holds only in-frame ones; the method was immunoSEQ multiplex PCR. This table has approximately 35,000 clones, over 60% appearing once. This chain links TRBV5-6 with TRBJ1-5, with 7 bases lining up with TRBD1. The TCR originated in a woman between 50 and 59 years old with HIV. The starting material was unsorted PBMCs, obtained 2 years after starting antiretroviral therapy. The CDR3 loop reads CASSRRGTANNQPQHF. CDR3 DNA sequence: TGTGCCAGCAGCCGAAGAGGGACAGCGAATAATCAGCCCCAGCATTTT.